This TCR beta chain was found in a study of CD8+CD57+ T cells in acquired aplastic anemia. For the study at large: Sorted CD4+ and CD8+ cells gave an average of approximately 3 ug of DNA. General observations from the study: Patients had around 30 CD8+ CDR3 sequences in common with controls (the shared set).

Both TCR beta VDJ combination and CDR3 sequence profiling were carried out. Genomic DNA was the template for this profiling. TCRdb re-analysed the reads in MiXCR, keeping a single row per CDR3 protein. The repertoire holds a few hundred thousand distinct CDR3 sequences, with around 32% as singletons. CDR1 and CDR2 from the germline V gene are LNHNV and YYDKDF (reference sequence). Trimming removed 4 bases at V and 6 bases at J, with 5 bases between. CDR3 length: 11 residues. Patients chosen for sequencing had CD8+CD57+ cells that had expanded, as shown by flow cytometry. This clonotype was observed many times. Its matching antigen is unknown.

This clonotype originated in a human donor with aplastic anemia. J is TRBJ2-3 and V is TRBV15; no reliable D call. Input material: sorted CD4+, CD8+, or CD8+CD57+ T cells (not recorded which) from PBMCs. The CDR3 DNA reads TGTGCCACCAGCATTGTCGATACGCAGTATTTT. This translates into CATSIVDTQYF.